The clone carrying this T cell receptor beta chain came up a few times. Its antigen is currently unknown. At one end the junction does not follow the germline gene, possibly because of a read error. The data derive from a study of long-term antiretroviral therapy in people with HIV. It was in the United States that all participants with HIV were treated. Specimens retained about 0.95-10 million cryopreserved PBMC preceding DNA extraction. Survey-level immunoSEQ v3.0 assays were run. Researchers set sequencing to target roughly 40,000-55,000 T-cell genomes per sample. Only in-frame clones appear in the TCRdb table, and some are missing; sequencing was by immunoSEQ multiplex PCR. The sample holds 20,000 to 25,000 clones, approximately 80% seen once. Notes on the study in general: The study collected blood between 2004 and 2017, possibly under older ART regimens.

The CDR3 is made up of 15 amino acids. In germline, CDR1 is SNHLY, CDR2 FYNNEI. The material was unsorted PBMCs, obtained 0.5 years before starting antiretroviral therapy. The chain carries TRBV2 and TRBJ1-5, with 7 bases aligning to TRBD1. This sequence was found in a man aged 35 to 55 with HIV. The CDR3 is CASSVSGQPSQAQHF. The CDR3 region has the DNA TGTGCCAGCAGCGTTTCGGGACAGCCATCTCAGGCCCAGCATTTT. Full variable domain (remainder filled in from reference TRBV2 and TRBJ1-5): EPEVTQTPSHQVTQMGQEVILRCVPISNHLYFYWYRQILGQKVEFLVSFYNNEISEKSEIFDDQFSVERPDGSNFTLKIRSTKLEDSAMYFCASSVSGQPSQAQHFGDGTRLSIL.